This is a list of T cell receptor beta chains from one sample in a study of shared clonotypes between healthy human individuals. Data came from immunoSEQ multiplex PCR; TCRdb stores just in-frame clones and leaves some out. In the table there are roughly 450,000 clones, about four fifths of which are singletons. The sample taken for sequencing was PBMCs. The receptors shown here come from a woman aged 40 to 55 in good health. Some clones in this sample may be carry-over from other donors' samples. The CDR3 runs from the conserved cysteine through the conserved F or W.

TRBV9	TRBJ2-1	CASTRAGENYNEQFF
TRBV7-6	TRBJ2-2	CASSLVGTDTGELFF
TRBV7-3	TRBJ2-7	CASSLGTSGFYEQYF
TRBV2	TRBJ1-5	CASSMAGGNQPQHF
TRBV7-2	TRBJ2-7	CASSLGREYEQYF
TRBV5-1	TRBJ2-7	CASSFVGQFVGEQYF
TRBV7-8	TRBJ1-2	CASSLVGLERGFNYGYTF
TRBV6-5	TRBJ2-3	CASRELAGFTDTQYF
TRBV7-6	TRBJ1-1	CASSLALRAGKNTEAFF
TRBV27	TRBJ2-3	CASTGGDTQYF
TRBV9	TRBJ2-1	CASSPGTSGIPSSYNEQFF
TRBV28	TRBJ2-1	CASSSPAGSLPVF
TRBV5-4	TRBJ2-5	CASSLRERETQYF
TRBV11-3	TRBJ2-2	CASSLSADRLDTGELFF
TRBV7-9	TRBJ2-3	CASRTVGPPWRDTQYF
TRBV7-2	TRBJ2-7	CASSLTSGRYEQYF